These 26 T cell receptor beta chains were sequenced from one sample in a study of shared clonotypes between healthy human individuals. Here immunoSEQ multiplex PCR was the method, and the copy in TCRdb shows in-frame clones only, minus some. The sample yields roughly 2,000,000 clones, approximately 92% seen once. Naivety among CD8 cells was defined by CD45RO negativity and positive CCR7 selection, thereby excluding terminally differentiated effector memory CD45RA+ cells. The sequenced material came from naive CD8+ T cells from PBMCs. The origin of the receptors is a man between 18 and 35 years old in good health. Some clones in this sample may be carry-over from other donors' samples.

The chain has TRBV7-2 and TRBJ1-5, with a tentative D call TRBD1 (5 bases). Germline CDR1 is SGHTA and CDR2 is FQGNSA. The CDR3 extends over 15 amino acids. V lost 1 base and J lost 4, with 11 bases in between. CDR3 sequence: CASSLVRGGNQPQHF. CDR3 DNA sequence: TGTGCCAGCAGCTTAGTACGGGGGGGGAATCAGCCCCAGCATTTT. Using reference TRBV7-2 and TRBJ1-5 for the parts outside the CDR3, the full variable domain is GAGVSQSPSNKVTEKGKDVELRCDPISGHTALYWYRQSLGQGLEFLIYFQGNSAPDKSGLPSDRFSAERTGGSVSTLTIQRTQQEDSAVYLCASSLVRGGNQPQHFGDGTRLSIL.

The rearrangement joins TRBV29-1 to TRBJ1-3; D gene ambiguous. The CDR3 length is 12 residues. V lost 4 bases, J lost 0 bases, and 4 bases lay in between. CDR1 SQVTM and CDR2 ANQGSEA come from the germline V gene. CDR3 protein: CSVVISGNTIYF. The CDR3 DNA sequence: TGCAGCGTTGTTATCTCTGGAAACACCATATATTTT. Full variable domain (remainder filled in from reference TRBV29-1 and TRBJ1-3): SAVISQKPSRDICQRGTSLTIQCQVDSQVTMMFWYRQQPGQSLTLIATANQGSEATYESGFVIDKFPISRPNLTFSTLTVSNMSPEDSSIYLCSVVISGNTIYFGEGSWLTVV.

This chain links TRBV4-1 with TRBJ2-7; 7 bases are shared with TRBD2. V shed 3 bases, J shed 5 bases, and the junction held 10 bases outside the gene matches. Germline lookup yields CDR1 MGHRA and CDR2 YSYEKL. The CDR3 is 15 residues long. The chain's CDR3 is CASSQWEGRFHEQYF. Written as DNA, the CDR3 is TGCGCCAGCAGCCAGTGGGAGGGCCGGTTTCACGAGCAGTACTTC.

The rearrangement links TRBV2 to TRBJ2-7; 7 bases agree with TRBD1. CDR3 length equals 15 residues. The ends lost 0 bases at V and 3 bases at J; junction bases unmatched: 5. Germline CDR1 reads SNHLY; CDR2 reads FYNNEI. CDR3 sequence (DNA): TGTGCCAGCAGTGAAGCGACAGGGAACAGCTACGAGCAGTACTTC. Translated, it gives CASSEATGNSYEQYF.

This clone was seen once. CDR3 coding DNA: TGTGCCAGTAGTATAGACGGGGCCGGCTATGGCTACACCTTC. This sequence encodes CASSIDGAGYGYTF. The chain couples TRBV19 to TRBJ1-2; weak D call: TRBD1 (5 bases). The V gene's germline CDR1 is LNHDA and CDR2 SQIVND (reference sequence). The germline V and J ends were trimmed by 0 bases and 4 bases, with 9 bases remaining between them. The CDR3 totals 14 residues.

This chain joins TRBV5-1 and TRBJ2-3; 10 nucleotides match TRBD2. The CDR3 covers 17 residues. The J segment lost 4 bases and the V segment lost 0 bases, leaving 8 bases of the junction unmatched. The germline CDR1 and CDR2 sequences are SGHRS and YFSETQ. The DNA of the CDR3 is TGCGCCAGCAGCTTGGACGGGGCTAGCGGGAGTCCAGATACGCAGTATTTT. This translates into CASSLDGASGSPDTQYF.

CDR3 amino acids: CATKRGSSYEQYF. CDR3 DNA sequence: TGTGCCACCAAGCGGGGGAGCTCCTACGAGCAGTACTTC. The chain has TRBV13 and TRBJ2-7; TRBD2 aligns across 8 bases. The CDR3 runs to 13 residues. V gave up 10 bases and J gave up 0 bases; unmatched junction bases: 5. Germline CDR1 is PRHDT and CDR2 is FYEKMQ (reference sequence). Variable domain in full (rest from reference TRBV13 and TRBJ2-7): AAGVIQSPRHLIKEKRETATLKCYPIPRHDTVYWYQQGPGQDPQFLISFYEKMQSDKGSIPDRFSAQQFSDYHSELNMSSLELGDSALYFCATKRGSSYEQYFGPGTRLTVT.

The chain combines TRBV4-2 with TRBJ2-7; 8 bases map to TRBD2. From germline, CDR1 is LGHNA and CDR2 YNFKEQ. This CDR3 contains 16 residues. The junction had 10 bases not matched to a gene; V was cut back by 0 bases and J by 6 bases. The CDR3 loop is CASSQDSGLDISEQYF. Here the CDR3 DNA reads TGTGCCAGCAGCCAAGACTCGGGACTAGATATCAGCGAGCAGTACTTC.

The genes are TRBV28 and TRBJ1-2, with 8 bases that match TRBD1. The CDR3 is made up of 16 amino acids. The germline gives CDR1 MDHEN, CDR2 SYDVKM. Trimming took 6 bases from V and 0 from J; bases not matched to a gene: 9. The CDR3 loop is CASSFRGPVSNYGYTF. The DNA of the CDR3 is TGTGCCAGCAGCTTCAGGGGGCCGGTATCTAACTATGGCTACACCTTC.

This chain uses TRBV19 with TRBJ2-2; D gene uncertain. Germline V gene lookup returns CDR1 LNHDA and CDR2 SQIVND (reference sequence). Trimming took off 5 bases at V and 0 bases at J, with 13 bases between the two ends. The CDR3 has 16 residues. CDR3 sequence reads: CASSRLGLTNTGELFF. The DNA for the CDR3 is TGTGCCAGTAGTCGGCTTGGGCTCACGAACACCGGGGAGCTGTTTTTT.

The V gene is TRBV29-1, the J gene TRBJ2-1; 12 bases map to TRBD2. V lost 4 bases to trimming and J lost 4 bases; unmatched junction nucleotides: 5. Germline CDR1 SQVTM, CDR2 ANQGSEA. The length of the CDR3 is 15 residues. The CDR3: CSVASGRVDYNEQFF. For the CDR3, the DNA is TGCAGCGTTGCTAGCGGGAGGGTTGATTACAATGAGCAGTTCTTC.

The chain recombines TRBV6-1 with TRBJ1-3; D not resolved. Germline V CDR1 and CDR2: MNHNS, SASEGT. CDR3 length: 15 residues. V was pared by 7 bases and J by 0 bases, with 13 bases between. The CDR3 bases are TGTGCCAGCATATATGACCCGAGCTCTGGAAACACCATATATTTT. Its protein is CASIYDPSSGNTIYF.

CDR3 amino acids: CASRAGMNTEAFF. The CDR3 DNA sequence: TGTGCCTCTAGGGCAGGAATGAACACTGAAGCTTTCTTT. The chain links TRBV19 to TRBJ1-1; unclear D gene. Trimming took off 11 bases at V and 0 bases at J, with 13 bases between the two ends. CDR3 length equals 13 residues. The V gene's germline CDR1 is LNHDA and CDR2 SQIVND (reference sequence).

The chain employs TRBV19 and TRBJ1-3; D is unresolved. Germline V gene lookup returns CDR1 LNHDA and CDR2 SQIVND (reference sequence). V shed 6 bases and J shed 0 bases, with 12 bases lying between them. The CDR3 spans 15 residues. CDR3 bases: TGTGCCAGTAGGGGCACGCTCCGCTCTGGAAACACCATATATTTT. Translated, it gives CASRGTLRSGNTIYF.

V usage is TRBV7-8 and J usage is TRBJ2-7, with D possibly being TRBD1 (6 bases). V was cut by 5 bases and J by 0 bases, with 17 bases left in between. Germline V gene data show CDR1 as SGHVS and CDR2 as FQNEAQ. The CDR3 covers 16 residues. CDR3 residues: CASSLPGHELSYEQYF. CDR3 nucleotide sequence: TGTGCCAGCAGCCTCCCGGGACACGAGCTCTCCTACGAGCAGTACTTC. The entire variable domain, with the rest obtained from reference TRBV7-8 and TRBJ2-7, is as follows: GAGVSQSPRYKVAKRGQDVALRCDPISGHVSLFWYQQALGQGPEFLTYFQNEAQLDKSGLPSDRFFAERPEGSVSTLKIQRTQQEDSAVYLCASSLPGHELSYEQYFGPGTRLTVT.

V and J are TRBV6-5 and TRBJ2-1; no firm D call. CDR3 length equals 15 residues. Trimming cost V 5 bases and J 3 bases, with 14 bases left between them. Germline loops: CDR1 MNHEY, CDR2 SVGAGI. This CDR3 reads CASSGPSERYNEQFF. CDR3 DNA sequence: TGTGCCAGCAGTGGCCCCAGCGAACGCTACAATGAGCAGTTCTTC.

This chain links TRBV7-8 with TRBJ2-2, with TRBD1 matching over 8 bases. Germline V gives CDR1 SGHVS, CDR2 FQNEAQ. The CDR3 consists of 14 residues. V dropped 3 bases and J dropped 7; count of bases not matched to a gene: 4. Here the CDR3 reads CASSFTGGRGELFF. The CDR3 nucleotides read TGTGCCAGCAGCTTTACAGGGGGTCGCGGGGAGCTGTTTTTT.

V gene TRBV28 combines with J gene TRBJ1-4; D is uncertain. CDR1 is MDHEN and CDR2 is SYDVKM in the germline V gene. This CDR3 has 11 amino acids. V lost 4 bases and J 10 bases, leaving 7 bases between the germline ends. The CDR3 DNA sequence: TGTGCCAGCAGTTATGGTGGAAAACTGTTTTTT. This codes for CASSYGGKLFF.

The chain couples TRBV7-3 to TRBJ2-7; D ambiguous. The CDR3 is 14 residues long. V was pared by 1 base and J by 6 bases, with 13 bases between. CDR1 is SGHTA, CDR2 FQGTGA, per germline. Here the CDR3 DNA reads TGTGCCAGCAGCTTAAAGGGCCCGGAAGGCGAGCAGTACTTC. As protein: CASSLKGPEGEQYF.

This clone appeared a single time. The chain uses TRBV27 and TRBJ2-2, with D perhaps TRBD1 or TRBD2 (5 bases each). Looked up from germline, CDR1 is MNHEY and CDR2 is SMNVEV (reference sequence). CDR3 size: 15 residues. V lost 6 bases, J lost 5 bases, and 16 bases lay in between. The CDR3 DNA sequence: TGTGCCAGCAGAGGGTTATGGGGGAATACCGGGGAGCTGTTTTTT. It translates to CASRGLWGNTGELFF.

This clone has a single count. The chain links TRBV7-9 to TRBJ2-3; no reliable D call. This CDR3 comprises 14 residues. Germline-derived CDR1 and CDR2 are SEHNR and FQNEAQ (reference sequence). Trimming took 5 bases from V and 7 from J, leaving 16 bases between them. CDR3 residues: CASSPVRKDNTQYF. CDR3 sequence (DNA): TGTGCCAGCAGCCCCGTCCGGAAAGACAATACGCAGTATTTT. The entire variable domain, with the rest obtained from reference TRBV7-9 and TRBJ2-3, is as follows: DTGVSQNPRHKITKRGQNVTFRCDPISEHNRLYWYRQTLGQGPEFLTYFQNEAQLEKSRLLSDRFSAERPKGSFSTLEIQRTEQGDSAMYLCASSPVRKDNTQYFGPGTRLTVL.

V usage is TRBV6-6 and J usage is TRBJ2-1, with 9 nucleotides matching TRBD2. CDR1 is MNHNY, CDR2 SVGAGI, per germline (reference sequence). The CDR3 loop spans 16 amino acids. V shed 5 bases, J shed 3 bases, and the junction held 8 bases outside the gene matches. The CDR3 sequence is CASSPLGREGYNEQFF. The CDR3 bases are TGTGCCAGCAGTCCCCTGGGGCGGGAGGGCTACAATGAGCAGTTCTTC.

The genes are TRBV7-9 and TRBJ2-7; no firm D call. This CDR3 has 14 amino acids. Between the trimmed V and J ends, which lost 2 bases and 7 bases, there was a span of 15 bases. The germline gives CDR1 SEHNR, CDR2 FQNEAQ (reference sequence). The CDR3, as DNA: TGTGCCAGCAGCTTAACCGGCCCGCAGGTAGAGCAGTACTTC. This translates into CASSLTGPQVEQYF.

V gene TRBV10-3 combines with J gene TRBJ1-1; D is ambiguous. With 4 bases removed from V and 1 base from J, the gap between germline ends came to 10 bases. Germline assignment: CDR1 ENHRY and CDR2 SYGVKD. The CDR3 sequence is 14 residues long. In DNA form, the CDR3 reads TGTGCCATCAGTGGCAGCTTTCCGAACACTGAAGCTTTCTTT. Translating it yields CAISGSFPNTEAFF.

The chain couples TRBV28 to TRBJ2-2; 7 positions agree with TRBD1. Looked up from germline, CDR1 is MDHEN and CDR2 is SYDVKM. This CDR3 is built from 15 residues. After removal of 2 bases from V and 4 bases from J, the junction contained 4 bases not matched to a gene. The chain's CDR3 is CASSLRGLSTGELFF. CDR3 coding DNA: TGTGCCAGCAGTTTAAGGGGGCTAAGCACCGGGGAGCTGTTTTTT.

V is TRBV7-9 and J is TRBJ2-1; D may be TRBD1 or TRBD2 (6 bases each). V lost 5 bases and J 3 bases, leaving 17 bases between the germline ends. Germline-derived CDR1 and CDR2 are SEHNR and FQNEAQ (reference sequence). CDR3 length equals 16 residues. CDR3 amino acids: CASSPRGRLGYNEQFF. DNA for the CDR3: TGTGCCAGCAGCCCCAGGGGTCGACTAGGCTACAATGAGCAGTTCTTC. The full variable domain, in which reference TRBV7-9 and TRBJ2-1 provide the parts outside the CDR3, is DTGVSQNPRHKITKRGQNVTFRCDPISEHNRLYWYRQTLGQGPEFLTYFQNEAQLEKSRLLSDRFSAERPKGSFSTLEIQRTEQGDSAMYLCASSPRGRLGYNEQFFGPGTRLTVL.